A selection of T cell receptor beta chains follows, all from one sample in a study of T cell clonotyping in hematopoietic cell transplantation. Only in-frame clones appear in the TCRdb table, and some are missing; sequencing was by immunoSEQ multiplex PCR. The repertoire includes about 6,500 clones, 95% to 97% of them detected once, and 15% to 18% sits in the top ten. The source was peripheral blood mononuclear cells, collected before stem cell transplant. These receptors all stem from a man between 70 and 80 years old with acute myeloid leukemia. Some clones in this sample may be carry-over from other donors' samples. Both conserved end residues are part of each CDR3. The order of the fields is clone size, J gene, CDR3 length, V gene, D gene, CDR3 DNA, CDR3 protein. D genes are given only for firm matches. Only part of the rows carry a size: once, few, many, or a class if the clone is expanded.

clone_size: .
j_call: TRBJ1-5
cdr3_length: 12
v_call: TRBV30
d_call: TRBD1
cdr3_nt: TGTGCCCTCAACAGGGGTAATCAGCCCCAGCATTTT
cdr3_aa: CALNRGNQPQHF

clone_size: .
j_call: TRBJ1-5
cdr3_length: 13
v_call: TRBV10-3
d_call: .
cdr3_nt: TGTGCCATCAGGTCAGGGAAGGATCAGCCCCAGCATTTT
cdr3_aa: CAIRSGKDQPQHF

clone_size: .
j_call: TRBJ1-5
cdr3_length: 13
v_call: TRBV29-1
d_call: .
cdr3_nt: TGCAGCGTTGAAGATCTGGCGGCAGGGGCCCAGCATTTT
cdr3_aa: CSVEDLAAGAQHF

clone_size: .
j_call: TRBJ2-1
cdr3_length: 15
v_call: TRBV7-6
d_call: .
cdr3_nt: TGTGCCAGCAGCTTAATAGCGGCCTCCTACAATGAGCAGTTCTTC
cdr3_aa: CASSLIAASYNEQFF

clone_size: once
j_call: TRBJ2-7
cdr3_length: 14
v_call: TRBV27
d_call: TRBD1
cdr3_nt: TGTGCCAGCAGTTTGGGGACAGGGGCCTACGAGCAGTACTTC
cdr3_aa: CASSLGTGAYEQYF

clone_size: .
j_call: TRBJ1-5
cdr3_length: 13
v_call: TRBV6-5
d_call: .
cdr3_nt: TGTGCCAGCAGCCGACAGGGCAATCAGCCCCAGCATTTT
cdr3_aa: CASSRQGNQPQHF

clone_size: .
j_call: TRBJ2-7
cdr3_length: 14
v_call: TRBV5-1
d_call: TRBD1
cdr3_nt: TGCGCCAGCAGCTTGGGCAGGGGGAACTACGAGCAGTACTTC
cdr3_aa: CASSLGRGNYEQYF

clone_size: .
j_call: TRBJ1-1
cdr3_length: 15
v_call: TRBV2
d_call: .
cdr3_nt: TGTGCCAGCAGTGAAAATGGGGGAGGAAACACTGAAGCTTTCTTT
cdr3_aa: CASSENGGGNTEAFF

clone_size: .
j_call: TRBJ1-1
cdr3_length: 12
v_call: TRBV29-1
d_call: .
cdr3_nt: TGCAGCGCCCTGCCAAGGACCACTGAAGCTTTCTTT
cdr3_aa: CSALPRTTEAFF

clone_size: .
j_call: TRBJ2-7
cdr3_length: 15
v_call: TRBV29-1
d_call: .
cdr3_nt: TGCAGCGTTGAAGCCCGCCGGGAGTCTACCTACGAGCAGTACTTC
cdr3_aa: CSVEARRESTYEQYF

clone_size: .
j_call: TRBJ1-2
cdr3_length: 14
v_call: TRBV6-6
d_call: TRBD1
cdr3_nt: TGTGCCAGCAGTCCGCCGGGACAGGGTGAAGGCTACACCTTC
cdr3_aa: CASSPPGQGEGYTF

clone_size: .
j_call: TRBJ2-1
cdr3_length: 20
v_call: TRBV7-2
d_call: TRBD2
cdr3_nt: TGTGCCAGCAGCTTAGCCTTTCAGTTCGTGGGACTAGTCGGAAACAATGAGCAGTTCTTC
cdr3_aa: CASSLAFQFVGLVGNNEQFF

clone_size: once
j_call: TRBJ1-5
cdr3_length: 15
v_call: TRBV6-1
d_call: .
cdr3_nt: TGTGCCAGCAGTGTGGAGGGGTTGAACAATCAGCCCCAGCATTTT
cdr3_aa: CASSVEGLNNQPQHF

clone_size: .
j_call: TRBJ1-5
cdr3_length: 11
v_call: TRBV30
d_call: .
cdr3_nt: TGTGCCTGGAGTGTAGATCAGCCCCAGCATTTT
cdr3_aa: CAWSVDQPQHF

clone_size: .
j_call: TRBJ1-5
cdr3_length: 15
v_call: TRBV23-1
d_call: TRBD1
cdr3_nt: TGCGCCAGCACCCGGGACAGGGGTAGCAATCAGCCCCAGCATTTT
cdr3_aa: CASTRDRGSNQPQHF

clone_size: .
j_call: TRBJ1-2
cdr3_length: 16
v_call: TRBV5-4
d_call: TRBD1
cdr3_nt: TGTGCCAGCAGCCCGGGACAGGGGGGAGCTAACTATGGCTACACCTTC
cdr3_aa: CASSPGQGGANYGYTF

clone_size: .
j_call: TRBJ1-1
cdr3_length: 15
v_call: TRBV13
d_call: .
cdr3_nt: TGTGCCAGCAGCTTATCCGACTTGGTGAACACTGAAGCTTTCTTT
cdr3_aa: CASSLSDLVNTEAFF

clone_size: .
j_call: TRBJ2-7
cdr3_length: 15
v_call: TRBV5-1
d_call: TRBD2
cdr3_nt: TGCGCCAGCAGCCTAGATAACCCCGGGGGGAGTTGGCAGTACTTC
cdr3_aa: CASSLDNPGGSWQYF